The text below deals with one T cell receptor (beta chain). The CDR3 is 15 amino acids. The germline gives CDR1 MNHEY, CDR2 SVGAGI. Trimming removed 2 bases at V and 9 bases at J, with 16 bases between. This sample is drawn from a study of blood T cell repertoires in COVID-19. Generated by immunoSEQ multiplex PCR, the TCRdb table keeps only in-frame clones and is missing some. This sample carries some 100,000 clones, over 75% of them seen once, and the ten largest clones take about a sixth. The material sequenced was peripheral blood. The receptor was derived from a human donor in a cohort sampled during active COVID-19. The genes are TRBV6-5 and TRBJ2-2; D might be TRBD2 (5 bases). This CDR3 is CASSYRAATSRELFF. The CDR3 region has the DNA TGTGCCAGCAGTTACAGAGCGGCTACATCTCGGGAGCTGTTTTTT.